A few counts support the clone carrying this TCR beta chain. Its antigen is not identified. V gave up 4 bases and J gave up 2 bases, with 11 bases separating them. Germline V CDR1 and CDR2: SNHLY, FYNNEI. This CDR3 comprises 14 residues. The sample comes from a study of shared clonotypes between healthy human individuals. Whole-study findings and limits: Clonotypes shared by all four donors outscored non-shared clonotypes in generation probability.

When replicate PCRs were run on sorted subsets, they used around 200 ng DNA, approximately 27,000 T cell genomes. Here immunoSEQ multiplex PCR was the method, and the copy in TCRdb shows in-frame clones only, minus some. The data show 2.3 million or so clones, approximately 93% seen once. Sequenced input: naive CD4+ T cells from PBMCs. Subset specified: CD45RA+ positively selected. This rearrangement joins TRBV2 to TRBJ1-2; no clear D gene. The TCR originated in a man aged 18 to 30 in good health. Some clones in this sample may be carry-over from other donors' samples. CDR3 amino acids: CASSVVVLNYGYTF. In DNA form, the CDR3 reads TGTGCCAGCAGTGTTGTCGTATTGAACTATGGCTACACCTTC.